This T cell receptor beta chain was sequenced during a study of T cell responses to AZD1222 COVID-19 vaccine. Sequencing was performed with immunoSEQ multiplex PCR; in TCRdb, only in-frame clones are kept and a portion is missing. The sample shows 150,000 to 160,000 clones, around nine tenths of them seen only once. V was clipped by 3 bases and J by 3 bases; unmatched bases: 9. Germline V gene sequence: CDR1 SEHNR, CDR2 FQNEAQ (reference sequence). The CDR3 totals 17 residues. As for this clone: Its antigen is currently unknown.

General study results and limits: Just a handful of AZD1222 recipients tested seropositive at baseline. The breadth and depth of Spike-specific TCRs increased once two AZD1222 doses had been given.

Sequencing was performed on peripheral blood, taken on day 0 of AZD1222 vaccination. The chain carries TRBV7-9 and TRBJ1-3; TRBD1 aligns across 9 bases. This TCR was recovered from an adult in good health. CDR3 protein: CASSLAVTGGGGNTIYF. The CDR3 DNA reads TGTGCCAGCAGCTTGGCGGTAACAGGGGGCGGTGGAAACACCATATATTTT.